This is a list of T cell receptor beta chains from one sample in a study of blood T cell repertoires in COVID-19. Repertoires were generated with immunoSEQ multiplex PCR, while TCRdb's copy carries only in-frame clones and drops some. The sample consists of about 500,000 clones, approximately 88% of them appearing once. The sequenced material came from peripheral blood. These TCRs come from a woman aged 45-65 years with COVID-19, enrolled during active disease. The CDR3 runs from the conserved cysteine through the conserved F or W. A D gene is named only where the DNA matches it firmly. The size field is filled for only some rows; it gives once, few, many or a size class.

CASSQVRGLSTDTQYF,TGCGCCAGCAGCCAAGTTAGGGGGCTGAGCACAGATACGCAGTATTTT,TRBJ2-3,.,TRBD1,TRBV4-1
CASSLVRYGANVLTF,TGTGCCAGCAGCTTGGTTCGGTATGGGGCCAACGTCCTGACTTTC,TRBJ2-6,.,.,TRBV5-6
CASSFQGGTEAFF,TGTGCCAGCAGCTTCCAGGGTGGGACTGAAGCTTTCTTT,TRBJ1-1,few,.,TRBV2
CASSGTSGGRYF,TGTGCCAGCAGCGGGACTAGCGGAGGTCGGTATTTT,TRBJ2-3,.,TRBD2,TRBV5-6
CASSLWTAGDQPQHF,TGTGCCAGTAGTCTGTGGACAGCGGGGGATCAGCCCCAGCATTTT,TRBJ1-5,few,.,TRBV19
CASSRQGSLVDYGYTF,TGTGCCAGCAGTAGACAGGGTAGTCTCGTTGACTATGGCTACACCTTC,TRBJ1-2,.,TRBD1,TRBV6-2/TRBV6-3
CASSPTGNTEAFF,TGTGCCAGCAGCCCGACGGGAAACACTGAAGCTTTCTTT,TRBJ1-1,.,.,TRBV6-4
CASSMGQYSNQPQHF,TGTGCCAGTAGTATGGGACAGTATAGCAATCAGCCCCAGCATTTT,TRBJ1-5,.,TRBD1,TRBV19
CASSDRGGGLYNEQFF,TGTGCCAGCAGTGATAGGGGAGGGGGTCTCTACAATGAGCAGTTCTTC,TRBJ2-1,.,.,TRBV2
CARNLDRGGTEAFF,TGTGCCCGCAACCTTGACAGGGGGGGAACTGAAGCTTTCTTT,TRBJ1-1,.,TRBD1,TRBV7-2
CASSLQGEGYTF,TGTGCCAGCAGTCTCCAGGGGGAAGGCTACACCTTC,TRBJ1-2,.,TRBD1,TRBV28
CASSFSDRGEGYTF,TGTGCCAGCAGCTTTTCGGACAGGGGCGAGGGCTACACCTTC,TRBJ1-2,.,TRBD1,TRBV7-8
CASSSRGEKLFF,TGCGCCAGCAGCTCTCGAGGGGAAAAACTGTTTTTT,TRBJ1-4,.,.,TRBV5-1
CASSAASGGAVDTQYF,TGTGCCAGCAGCGCGGCTAGCGGGGGGGCAGTAGATACGCAGTATTTT,TRBJ2-3,.,TRBD2,TRBV9
CASSGGEGLGNIQYF,TGTGCCAGCAGTGGCGGGGAGGGTTTGGGAAACATTCAGTACTTC,TRBJ2-4,.,TRBD2,TRBV2
CASNEQGAGNTIYF,TGTGCCAGTAACGAACAGGGTGCTGGAAACACCATATATTTT,TRBJ1-3,.,.,TRBV19
CASRRTGGIGNTIYF,TGTGCCAGCAGGAGGACAGGGGGCATTGGAAACACCATATATTTT,TRBJ1-3,.,TRBD1,TRBV27
CASRGGPSTDTQYF,TGCGCCAGCAGGGGGGGTCCCAGCACAGATACGCAGTATTTT,TRBJ2-3,.,.,TRBV5-1
CASSGTPTDRETNYGYTF,TGCGCCAGCAGCGGAACGCCGACGGACAGGGAAACGAACTATGGCTACACCTTC,TRBJ1-2,.,TRBD1,TRBV5-1
CASGKEAYNEQFF,TGTGCCAGCGGAAAGGAGGCCTACAATGAGCAGTTCTTC,TRBJ2-1,.,.,TRBV7-3
CASSWNRVGDTQYF,TGTGCCAGTAGTTGGAACAGGGTCGGAGATACGCAGTATTTT,TRBJ2-3,.,.,TRBV19
CASRTDRNTGELFF,TGTGCCAGCAGAACGGACAGAAACACCGGGGAGCTGTTTTTT,TRBJ2-2,.,.,TRBV2
CASSPMWENQQFF,TGTGCCAGCAGTCCCATGTGGGAGAACCAGCAGTTCTTC,TRBJ2-1,.,.,TRBV6-5
CASSDGDPKYGYTF,TGTGCCAGCAGTGACGGGGATCCTAAATATGGCTACACCTTC,TRBJ1-2,.,.,TRBV2
CASSLAGTRKNEQFF,TGTGCCAGCAGTTTAGCGGGGACTAGGAAGAATGAGCAGTTCTTC,TRBJ2-1,.,TRBD2,TRBV28
CASRATGGNTGELFF,TGTGCCAGCAGGGCGACAGGGGGCAACACCGGGGAGCTGTTTTTT,TRBJ2-2,.,TRBD1,TRBV6-5
CASSYSKQGPDNEQFF,TGTGCCAGCAGTTACTCGAAACAGGGTCCCGACAATGAGCAGTTCTTC,TRBJ2-1,.,.,TRBV6-6
CATAEGAIAGELFF,TGTGCCACCGCCGAGGGGGCTATCGCCGGGGAGCTGTTTTTT,TRBJ2-2,.,TRBD1,TRBV24-1
CASSQDPGGELMNTEAFF,TGTGCCAGCAGCCAAGATCCAGGGGGAGAGTTGATGAACACTGAAGCTTTCTTT,TRBJ1-1,.,TRBD1,TRBV3-1/TRBV3-2
CASSQGRGDFYEQYF,TGCGCCAGCAGCCAAGGGCGGGGGGACTTCTACGAGCAGTACTTC,TRBJ2-7,.,TRBD2,TRBV4-1
CASSLAGTGYSGNTIYF,TGCGCCAGCAGCTTGGCAGGGACAGGGTACTCTGGAAACACCATATATTTT,TRBJ1-3,.,TRBD1,TRBV5-1
CASSFGLAGSSGANVLTF,TGCGCCAGCAGCTTCGGACTAGCGGGTTCCTCTGGGGCCAACGTCCTGACTTTC,TRBJ2-6,.,TRBD2,TRBV5-1
CATSEPQGVSSTDTQYF,TGTGCCACCAGTGAGCCGCAGGGGGTCTCTTCCACAGATACGCAGTATTTT,TRBJ2-3,.,TRBD1,TRBV24-1
CASSTLSGVFSYEQYF,TGTGCCAGCAGCACCCTTTCCGGGGTGTTCTCCTACGAGCAGTACTTC,TRBJ2-7,.,.,TRBV7-9
CASSSSGPSNEQFF,TGTGCCAGCAGCTCTAGCGGACCGTCAAATGAGCAGTTCTTC,TRBJ2-1,.,TRBD2,TRBV5-4
CASSYAAGGDTGELFF,TGTGCCAGCAGTTACGCCGCGGGCGGGGACACCGGGGAGCTGTTTTTT,TRBJ2-2,.,.,TRBV6-5
CASSTGRQPQHF,TGTGCCAGTAGCACAGGGCGGCAGCCCCAGCATTTT,TRBJ1-5,few,.,TRBV19
CASSSVSRDEQYF,TGTGCCAGCAGTTCCGTCTCCCGGGACGAGCAGTACTTC,TRBJ2-7,once,.,TRBV27
CAISGASGFGGEADTQYF,TGTGCCATCAGTGGGGCCTCGGGATTCGGCGGTGAGGCAGATACGCAGTATTTT,TRBJ2-3,.,.,TRBV10-3
CASSQERWGVQPQHF,TGTGCCAGCAGCCAAGAGAGGTGGGGGGTACAGCCCCAGCATTTT,TRBJ1-5,.,.,TRBV4-2
CASSPIGTTNEKLFF,TGTGCCAGCTCACCAATCGGGACAACTAATGAAAAACTGTTTTTT,TRBJ1-4,.,.,TRBV18
CASSQGGSNEQFF,TGTGCCAGCAGCCAGGGGGGATCTAATGAGCAGTTCTTC,TRBJ2-1,.,.,TRBV3-1/TRBV3-2
CASSQAVGGGYEQYF,TGTGCCAGCAGCCAAGCCGTGGGGGGTGGGTACGAGCAGTACTTC,TRBJ2-7,.,.,TRBV3-1/TRBV3-2
CAWAQGTGANVLTF,TGTGCCTGGGCTCAGGGAACTGGGGCCAACGTCCTGACTTTC,TRBJ2-6,.,.,TRBV30
CASSLRGGRGQYF,TGTGCCAGCAGCTTACGAGGTGGGAGGGGGCAGTACTTC,TRBJ2-7,.,TRBD2,TRBV5-8
CASSVGAGGYQPQHF,TGTGCCAGCAGCGTCGGTGCGGGGGGTTATCAGCCCCAGCATTTT,TRBJ1-5,.,.,TRBV9
CASSLVKDRGLNTGELFF,TGTGCCAGCAGCTTAGTAAAGGACAGGGGGCTGAACACCGGGGAGCTGTTTTTT,TRBJ2-2,once,TRBD1,TRBV7-9
CASRGDIHSNEKLFF,TGTGCCAGCAGGGGAGACATCCACTCTAATGAAAAACTGTTTTTT,TRBJ1-4,.,.,TRBV6-5